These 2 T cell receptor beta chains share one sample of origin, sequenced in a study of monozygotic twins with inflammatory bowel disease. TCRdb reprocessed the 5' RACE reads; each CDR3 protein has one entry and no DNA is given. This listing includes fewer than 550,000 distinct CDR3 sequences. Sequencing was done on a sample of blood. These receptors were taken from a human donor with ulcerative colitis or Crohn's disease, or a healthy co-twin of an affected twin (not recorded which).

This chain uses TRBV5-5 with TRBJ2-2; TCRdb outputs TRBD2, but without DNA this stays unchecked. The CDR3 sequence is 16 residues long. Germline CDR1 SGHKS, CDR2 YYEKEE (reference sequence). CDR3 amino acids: CASSRGLAGSTGELFF.

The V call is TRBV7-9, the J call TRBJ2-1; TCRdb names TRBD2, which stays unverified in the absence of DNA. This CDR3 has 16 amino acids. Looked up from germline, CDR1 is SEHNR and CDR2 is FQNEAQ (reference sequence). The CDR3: CASSSTSGRTHNEQFF. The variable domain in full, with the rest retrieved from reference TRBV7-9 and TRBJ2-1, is DTGVSQNPRHKITKRGQNVTFRCDPISEHNRLYWYRQTLGQGPEFLTYFQNEAQLEKSRLLSDRFSAERPKGSFSTLEIQRTEQGDSAMYLCASSSTSGRTHNEQFFGPGTRLTVL.